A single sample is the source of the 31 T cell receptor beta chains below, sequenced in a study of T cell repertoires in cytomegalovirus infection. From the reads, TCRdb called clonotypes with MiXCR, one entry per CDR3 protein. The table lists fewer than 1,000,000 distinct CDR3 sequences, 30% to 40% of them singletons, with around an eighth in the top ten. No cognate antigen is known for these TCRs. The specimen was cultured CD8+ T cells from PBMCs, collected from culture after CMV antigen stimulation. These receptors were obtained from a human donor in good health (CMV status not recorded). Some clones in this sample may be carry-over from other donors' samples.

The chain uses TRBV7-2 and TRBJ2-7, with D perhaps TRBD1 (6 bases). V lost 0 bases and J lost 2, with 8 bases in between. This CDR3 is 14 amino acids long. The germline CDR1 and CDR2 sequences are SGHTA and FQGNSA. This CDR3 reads CASSLAQGPYEQYV. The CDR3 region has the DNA TGTGCCAGCAGCTTAGCGCAGGGGCCCTACGAGCAGTACGTC.

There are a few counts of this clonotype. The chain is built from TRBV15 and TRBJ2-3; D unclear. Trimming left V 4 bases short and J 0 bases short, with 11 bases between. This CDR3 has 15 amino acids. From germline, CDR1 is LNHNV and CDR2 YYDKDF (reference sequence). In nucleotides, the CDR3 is TGTGCCACCAGCACCGACGGCTTAAGCACAGATACGCAGTATTTT. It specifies CATSTDGLSTDTQYF.

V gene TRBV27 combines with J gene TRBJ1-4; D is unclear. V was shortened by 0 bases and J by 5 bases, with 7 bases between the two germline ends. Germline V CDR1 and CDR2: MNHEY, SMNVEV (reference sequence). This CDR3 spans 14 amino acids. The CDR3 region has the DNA TGTGCCAGCAGTTTATCTTCTGGAAATGAAAAACTGTTTTTT. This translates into CASSLSSGNEKLFF.

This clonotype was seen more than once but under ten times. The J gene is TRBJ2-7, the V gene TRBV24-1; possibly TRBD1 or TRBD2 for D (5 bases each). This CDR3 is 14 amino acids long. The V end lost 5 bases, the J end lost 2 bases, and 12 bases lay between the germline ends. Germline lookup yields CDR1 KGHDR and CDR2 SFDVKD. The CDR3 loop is CATSVPGRTYEQYF. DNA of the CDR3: TGTGCCACCAGTGTACCAGGGAGAACCTACGAGCAGTACTTC.

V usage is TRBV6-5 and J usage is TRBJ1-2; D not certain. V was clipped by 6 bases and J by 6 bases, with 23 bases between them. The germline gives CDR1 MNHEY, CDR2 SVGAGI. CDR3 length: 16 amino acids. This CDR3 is CASRTPPATVGDGYTF. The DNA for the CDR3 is TGTGCCAGCAGAACACCCCCAGCGACTGTAGGCGATGGCTACACCTTC.

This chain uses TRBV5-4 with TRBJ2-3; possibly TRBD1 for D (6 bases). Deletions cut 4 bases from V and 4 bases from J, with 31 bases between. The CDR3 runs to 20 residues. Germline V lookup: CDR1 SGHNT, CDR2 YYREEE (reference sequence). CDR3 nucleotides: TGTGCCAGCAGCAGTACCCTATGGGCTGCTGGGGGCCAAGGGGCAGATACGCAGTATTTT. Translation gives CASSSTLWAAGGQGADTQYF. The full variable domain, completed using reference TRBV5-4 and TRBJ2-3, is ETGVTQSPTHLIKTRGQQVTLRCSSQSGHNTVSWYQQALGQGPQFIFQYYREEENGRGNFPPRFSGLQFPNYSSELNVNALELDDSALYLCASSSTLWAAGGQGADTQYFGPGTRLTVL.

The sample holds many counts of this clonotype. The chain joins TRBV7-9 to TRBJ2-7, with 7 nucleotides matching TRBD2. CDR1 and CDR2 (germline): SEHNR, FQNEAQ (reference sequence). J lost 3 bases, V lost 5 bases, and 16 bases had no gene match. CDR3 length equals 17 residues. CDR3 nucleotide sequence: TGTGCCAGCAGCGGACCAAGCCTTCAGCGGGGAAACTACGAGCAGTACTTC. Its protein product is CASSGPSLQRGNYEQYF.

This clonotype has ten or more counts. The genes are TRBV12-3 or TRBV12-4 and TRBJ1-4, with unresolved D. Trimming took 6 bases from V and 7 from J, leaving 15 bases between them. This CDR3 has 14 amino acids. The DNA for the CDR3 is TGTGCCAGCAGGCCCGGGAGCCTTGGTGAAAAACTGTTTTTT. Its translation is CASRPGSLGEKLFF.

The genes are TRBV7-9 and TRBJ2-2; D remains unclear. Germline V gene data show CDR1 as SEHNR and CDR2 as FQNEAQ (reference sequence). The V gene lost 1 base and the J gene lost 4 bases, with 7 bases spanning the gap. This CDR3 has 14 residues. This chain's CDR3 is CASSLGQTTGELFF. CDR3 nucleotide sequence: TGTGCCAGCAGCTTAGGGCAGACCACCGGGGAGCTGTTTTTT.

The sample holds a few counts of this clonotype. The CDR3 loop reads CASRSGVGTEAFF. CDR3 DNA: TGTGCCAGCAGATCAGGGGTTGGCACTGAAGCTTTCTTT. J is TRBJ1-1 and V is TRBV6-5, with TRBD1 as a possible D gene (6 bases). CDR1 and CDR2 (germline): MNHEY, SVGAGI. The CDR3 runs to 13 residues. Trimming removed 6 bases from V and 4 bases from J, with 12 bases in between.

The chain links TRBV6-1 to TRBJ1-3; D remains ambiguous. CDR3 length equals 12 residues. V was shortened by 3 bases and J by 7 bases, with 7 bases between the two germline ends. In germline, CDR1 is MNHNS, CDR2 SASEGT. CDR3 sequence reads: CASSEDGNTIYF. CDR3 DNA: TGTGCCAGCAGTGAGGACGGTAACACCATATATTTT.

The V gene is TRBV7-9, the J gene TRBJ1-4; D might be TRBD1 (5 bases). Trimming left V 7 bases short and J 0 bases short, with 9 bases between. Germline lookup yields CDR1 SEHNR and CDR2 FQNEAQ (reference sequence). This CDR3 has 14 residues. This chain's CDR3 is CASNGGATNEKLFF. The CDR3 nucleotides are TGTGCCAGCAACGGGGGGGCAACTAATGAAAAACTGTTTTTT.

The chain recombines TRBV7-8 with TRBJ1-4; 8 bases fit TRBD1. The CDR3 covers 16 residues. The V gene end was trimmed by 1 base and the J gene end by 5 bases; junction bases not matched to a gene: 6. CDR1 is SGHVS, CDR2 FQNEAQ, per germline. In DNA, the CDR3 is TGTGCCAGCAGCTTAGTTCTCAGGGGGCAAAATGAAAAACTGTTTTTT. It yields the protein CASSLVLRGQNEKLFF.

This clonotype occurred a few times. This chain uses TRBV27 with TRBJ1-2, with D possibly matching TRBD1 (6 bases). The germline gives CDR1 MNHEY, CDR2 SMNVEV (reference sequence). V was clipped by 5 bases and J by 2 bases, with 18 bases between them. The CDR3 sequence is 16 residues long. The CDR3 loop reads CASSGRTEQYNYGYTF. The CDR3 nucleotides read TGTGCCAGCAGTGGACGGACAGAACAATACAACTATGGCTACACCTTC.

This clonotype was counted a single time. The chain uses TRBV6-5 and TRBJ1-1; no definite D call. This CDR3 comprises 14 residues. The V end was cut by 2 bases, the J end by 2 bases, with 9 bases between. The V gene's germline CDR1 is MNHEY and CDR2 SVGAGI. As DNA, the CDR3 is TGTGCCAGCAGTTACAATGGGCCTAACACTGAAGCTTTCTTT. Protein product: CASSYNGPNTEAFF.

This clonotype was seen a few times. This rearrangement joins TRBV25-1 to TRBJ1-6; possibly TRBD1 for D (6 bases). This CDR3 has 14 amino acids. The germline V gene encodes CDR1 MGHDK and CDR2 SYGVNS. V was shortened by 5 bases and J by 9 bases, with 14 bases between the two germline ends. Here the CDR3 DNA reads TGTGCCAGCAGTTTGGGGACAAACTCTTCACCCCTCCACTTT. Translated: CASSLGTNSSPLHF. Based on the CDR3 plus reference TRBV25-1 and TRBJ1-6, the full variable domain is EADIYQTPRYLVIGTGKKITLECSQTMGHDKMYWYQQDPGMELHLIHYSYGVNSTEKGDLSSESTVSRIRTEHFPLTLESARPSHTSQYLCASSLGTNSSPLHFGNGTRLTVT.

This CDR3 is CASSIWTSGFLSSYNEQFF. DNA for the CDR3: TGTGCCAGTAGTATATGGACTAGCGGTTTTTTAAGCTCCTACAATGAGCAGTTCTTC. V usage is TRBV19 and J usage is TRBJ2-1; TRBD2 aligns across 10 bases. The CDR3 extends over 19 amino acids. CDR1 and CDR2 (germline): LNHDA, SQIVND (reference sequence). Trimming removed 2 bases from V and 0 bases from J; junction bases left unmatched: 10.

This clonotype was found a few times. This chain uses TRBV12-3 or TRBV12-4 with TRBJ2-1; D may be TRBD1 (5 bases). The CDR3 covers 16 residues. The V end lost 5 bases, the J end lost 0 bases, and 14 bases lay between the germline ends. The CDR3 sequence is CASSPPQASSYNEQFF. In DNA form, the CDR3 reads TGTGCCAGCAGTCCCCCACAGGCGAGCTCCTACAATGAGCAGTTCTTC.

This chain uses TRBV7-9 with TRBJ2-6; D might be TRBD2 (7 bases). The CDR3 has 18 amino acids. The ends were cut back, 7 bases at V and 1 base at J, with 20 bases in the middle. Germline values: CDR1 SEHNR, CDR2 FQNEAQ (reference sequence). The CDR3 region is CASTPLRGAPSGANVLTF. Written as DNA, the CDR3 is TGTGCCAGCACCCCCCTACGGGGGGCGCCTTCTGGGGCCAACGTCCTGACTTTC.

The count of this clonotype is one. As DNA, the CDR3 is TGTGCCAGTAGTATTGATCGGGCGAACACTGAAGCTTTCTTT. It specifies CASSIDRANTEAFF. This chain links TRBV19 with TRBJ1-1; D gene uncertain. Trimming left V 3 bases short and J 1 base short, with 9 bases between. Germline assignment: CDR1 LNHDA and CDR2 SQIVND (reference sequence). The CDR3 has 14 amino acids.

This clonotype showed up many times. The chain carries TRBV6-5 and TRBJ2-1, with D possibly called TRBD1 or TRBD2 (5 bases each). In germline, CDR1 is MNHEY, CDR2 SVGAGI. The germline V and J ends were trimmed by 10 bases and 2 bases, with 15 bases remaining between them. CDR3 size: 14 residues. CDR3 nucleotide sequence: TGTGCCACCACAGGAGGCGAAGCCTACAATGAGCAGTTCTTC. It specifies CATTGGEAYNEQFF.

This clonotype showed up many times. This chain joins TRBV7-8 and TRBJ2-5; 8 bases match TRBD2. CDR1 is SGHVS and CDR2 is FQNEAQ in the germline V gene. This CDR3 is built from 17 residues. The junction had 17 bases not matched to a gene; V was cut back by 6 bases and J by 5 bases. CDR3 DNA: TGTGCCAGCAGGCAAAGCCGCATAGCGGGGCGGACGGAGACCCAGTACTTC. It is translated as CASRQSRIAGRTETQYF. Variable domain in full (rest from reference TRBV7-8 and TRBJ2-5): GAGVSQSPRYKVAKRGQDVALRCDPISGHVSLFWYQQALGQGPEFLTYFQNEAQLDKSGLPSDRFFAERPEGSVSTLKIQRTQQEDSAVYLCASRQSRIAGRTETQYFGPGTRLLVL.

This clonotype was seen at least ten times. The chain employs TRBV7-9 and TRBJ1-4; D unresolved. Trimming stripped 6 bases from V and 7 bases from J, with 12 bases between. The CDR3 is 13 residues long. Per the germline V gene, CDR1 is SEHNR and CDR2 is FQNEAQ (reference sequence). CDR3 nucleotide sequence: TGTGCCAGCAGACTAGACCGATCTGAAAAACTGTTTTTT. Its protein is CASRLDRSEKLFF.

CDR3 sequence: CAIRPGTGGTEAFF. Written as DNA, the CDR3 is TGTGCCATCAGGCCCGGGACAGGGGGCACTGAAGCTTTCTTT. V usage is TRBV10-3 and J usage is TRBJ1-1; TRBD1 aligns across 11 bases. The trim removed 6 bases at V and 4 bases at J, leaving 4 bases unmatched. In germline, CDR1 is ENHRY, CDR2 SYGVKD. This CDR3 is built from 14 residues.

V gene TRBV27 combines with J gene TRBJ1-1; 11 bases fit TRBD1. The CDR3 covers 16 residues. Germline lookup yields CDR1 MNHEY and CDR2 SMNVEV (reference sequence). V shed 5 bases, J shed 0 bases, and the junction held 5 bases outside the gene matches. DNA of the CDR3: TGTGCCAGCAGTCAAGGACAGGGGGCCATGAACACTGAAGCTTTCTTT. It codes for CASSQGQGAMNTEAFF.

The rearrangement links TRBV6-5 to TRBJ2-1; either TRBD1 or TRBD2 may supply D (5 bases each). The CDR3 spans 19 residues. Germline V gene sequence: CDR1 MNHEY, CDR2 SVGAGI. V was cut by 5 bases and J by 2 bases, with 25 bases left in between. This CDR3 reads CASSADLSGALDPYNEQFF. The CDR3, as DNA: TGTGCCAGCAGTGCCGACCTCTCCGGGGCTTTAGACCCCTACAATGAGCAGTTCTTC.

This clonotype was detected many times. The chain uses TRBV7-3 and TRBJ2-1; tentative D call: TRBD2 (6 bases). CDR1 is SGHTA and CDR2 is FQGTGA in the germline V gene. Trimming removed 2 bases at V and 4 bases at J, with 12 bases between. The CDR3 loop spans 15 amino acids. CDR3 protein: CASSLDGSGYNEQFF. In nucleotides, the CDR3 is TGTGCCAGCAGCTTAGATGGTAGCGGTTACAATGAGCAGTTCTTC.

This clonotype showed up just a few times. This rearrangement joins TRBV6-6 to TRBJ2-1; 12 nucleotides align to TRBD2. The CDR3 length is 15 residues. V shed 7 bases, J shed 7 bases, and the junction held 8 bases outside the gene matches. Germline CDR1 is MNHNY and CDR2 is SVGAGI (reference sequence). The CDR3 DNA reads TGTGCCAGCACCCAACTAGCGGGGGGCCCGAATGAGCAGTTCTTC. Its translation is CASTQLAGGPNEQFF.

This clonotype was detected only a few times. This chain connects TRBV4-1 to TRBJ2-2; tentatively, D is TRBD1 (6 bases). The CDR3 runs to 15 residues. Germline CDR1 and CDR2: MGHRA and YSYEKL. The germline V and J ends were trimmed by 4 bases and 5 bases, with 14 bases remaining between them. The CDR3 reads CASSPSWGLTGELFF. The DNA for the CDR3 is TGCGCCAGCAGCCCGAGTTGGGGGCTTACCGGGGAGCTGTTTTTT.

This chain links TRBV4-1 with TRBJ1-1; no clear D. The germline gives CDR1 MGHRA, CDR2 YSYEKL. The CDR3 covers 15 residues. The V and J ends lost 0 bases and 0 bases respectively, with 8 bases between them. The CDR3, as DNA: TGCGCCAGCAGCCAAGAGCCAGGAATGAACACTGAAGCTTTCTTT. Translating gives CASSQEPGMNTEAFF.

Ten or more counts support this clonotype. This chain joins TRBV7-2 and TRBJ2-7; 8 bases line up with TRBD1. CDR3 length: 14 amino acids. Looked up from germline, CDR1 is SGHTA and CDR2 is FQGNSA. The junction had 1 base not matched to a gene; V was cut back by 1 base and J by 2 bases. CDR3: CASSLVDRAYEQYF. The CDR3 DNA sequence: TGTGCCAGCAGCTTAGTGGACAGGGCCTACGAGCAGTACTTC.